The 32 T cell receptor beta chains below all came from one sample that was sequenced in a study of cytomegalovirus exposure and HLA in healthy donors. With 60 Vbeta and 13 Jbeta primers, the PCR was carried out. Some clones are missing from TCRdb's copy, which holds only in-frame ones; the method was immunoSEQ multiplex PCR. The sample holds around 180,000 clones, 79% seen once. Sequencing was carried out using PBMCs. The receptor source for this set is a woman aged 45-65 years in good health and CMV-seronegative.

The V gene is TRBV28, the J gene TRBJ1-5; D gene ambiguous. With 5 bases removed from V and 3 bases from J, the gap between germline ends came to 11 bases. Germline CDR1 and CDR2: MDHEN and SYDVKM. The CDR3 loop spans 14 amino acids. DNA of the CDR3: TGTGCCAGCAGTAAAACCGGTGCCAATCAGCCCCAGCATTTT. This sequence encodes CASSKTGANQPQHF.

The chain couples TRBV5-4 to TRBJ1-1; 9 positions match TRBD1. The CDR3 length is 14 residues. The germline gives CDR1 SGHNT, CDR2 YYREEE (reference sequence). V lost 5 bases and J lost 3; bases outside the gene matches: 5. DNA of the CDR3: TGTGCCAGCAGAACAGGGGGCGCCGACACTGAAGCTTTCTTT. This sequence encodes CASRTGGADTEAFF. The full variable domain, in which reference TRBV5-4 and TRBJ1-1 provide the parts outside the CDR3, is ETGVTQSPTHLIKTRGQQVTLRCSSQSGHNTVSWYQQALGQGPQFIFQYYREEENGRGNFPPRFSGLQFPNYSSELNVNALELDDSALYLCASRTGGADTEAFFGQGTRLTVV.

J is TRBJ1-1 and V is TRBV18, with D maybe TRBD1 (5 bases). CDR1 KGHSH and CDR2 LQKENI come from the germline V gene. The CDR3 has 20 amino acids. V was cut by 1 base and J by 1 base, with 25 bases left in between. For the CDR3, the DNA is TGTGCCAGCTCACCACGCCCGCGTGTGGGGGGTACCCTCACGAACACTGAAGCTTTCTTT. It yields the protein CASSPRPRVGGTLTNTEAFF.

This clone occurred a few times. The chain carries TRBV5-1 and TRBJ1-4; TRBD1 agrees at 7 bases. With V trimmed by 4 bases and J by 14 bases, 14 bases remained unmatched. CDR1 is SGHRS and CDR2 is YFSETQ in the germline V gene. CDR3 length equals 14 residues. CDR3 amino acids: CASSEQGVPRGLFF. In nucleotides, the CDR3 is TGCGCCAGCAGCGAGCAGGGGGTCCCGAGGGGCCTGTTTTTT.

The V gene is TRBV7-9, the J gene TRBJ1-2; D is undetermined. The V end was cut by 1 base, the J end by 2 bases, with 8 bases between. The CDR3 spans 14 residues. Germline V gene data show CDR1 as SEHNR and CDR2 as FQNEAQ (reference sequence). In nucleotides, the CDR3 is TGTGCCAGCAGCTTAGAATCCCAAAACTATGGCTACACCTTC. Its protein is CASSLESQNYGYTF.

This clone was observed a handful of times. The chain has TRBV7-3 and TRBJ1-1; D gene ambiguous. This CDR3 region has 13 residues. V was trimmed by 3 bases and J by 0 bases, leaving 5 bases between them. Germline lookup yields CDR1 SGHTA and CDR2 FQGTGA. The CDR3 DNA reads as TGTGCCAGCAGCTTCAGTGTGAACACTGAAGCTTTCTTT. Amino acid sequence: CASSFSVNTEAFF.

The chain combines TRBV7-8 with TRBJ1-2, with TRBD1 identical over 10 bases. This CDR3 comprises 16 residues. The germline V gene has CDR1 SGHVS and CDR2 FQNEAQ. Trimming removed 4 bases from V and 4 bases from J; junction bases left unmatched: 9. The CDR3 here is CASSSQGQGKGYGYTF. In DNA form, the CDR3 reads TGTGCCAGCAGCTCGCAGGGACAGGGGAAGGGCTATGGCTACACCTTC.

The rearrangement links TRBV28 to TRBJ2-7, with D uncertain. The V gene's germline CDR1 is MDHEN and CDR2 SYDVKM. Trimming removed 4 bases from V and 6 bases from J, with 13 bases in between. This CDR3 is 13 amino acids long. The CDR3 reads CASSSPLLSEQYF. CDR3 sequence (DNA): TGTGCCAGCAGTTCCCCCCTCCTCTCCGAGCAGTACTTC.

The count of this clone is one. The V and J genes are TRBV10-3 and TRBJ1-2; TRBD1 aligns across 7 bases. Germline assignment: CDR1 ENHRY and CDR2 SYGVKD. V lost 10 bases, J lost 6 bases, and 11 bases stayed unmatched. This CDR3 has 13 amino acids. The CDR3 region has the DNA TGTGCCACCAAGACAGGGTTAACGGATGGCTACACCTTC. It yields the protein CATKTGLTDGYTF.

J is TRBJ1-2 and V is TRBV7-9; D ambiguous. The CDR3 spans 11 residues. Trimming removed 5 bases from V and 7 bases from J, with 8 bases in between. The germline CDR1 and CDR2 sequences are SEHNR and FQNEAQ (reference sequence). This chain's CDR3 is CASSARSGYTF. CDR3 in DNA: TGTGCCAGCAGCGCCCGGAGTGGCTACACCTTC.

This clone was seen a few times. This rearrangement joins TRBV2 to TRBJ1-4, with D uncertain. The CDR3 is 16 residues long. Germline CDR1 and CDR2: SNHLY and FYNNEI. V was trimmed by 6 bases and J by 0 bases, leaving 14 bases between them. CDR3 nucleotides: TGTGCCAGCAGCCTACAAGCGTTTGCAACTAATGAAAAACTGTTTTTT. Amino acid sequence: CASSLQAFATNEKLFF.

Here the CDR3 reads CASSRGPRRPQHF. CDR3 DNA: TGTGCCAGCTCACGGGGGCCCCGAAGGCCCCAGCATTTT. The J gene is TRBJ1-5, the V gene TRBV18, with D possibly TRBD1 on 6 matching bases. The CDR3 sequence is 13 residues long. Germline V lookup: CDR1 KGHSH, CDR2 LQKENI. The V end lost 4 bases, the J end lost 9 bases, and 13 bases lay between the germline ends. Complete variable domain (other parts from reference TRBV18 and TRBJ1-5): NAGVMQNPRHLVRRRGQEARLRCSPMKGHSHVYWYRQLPEEGLKFMVYLQKENIIDESGMPKERFSAEFPKEGPSILRIQQVVRGDSAAYFCASSRGPRRPQHFGDGTRLSIL.

The chain links TRBV5-1 to TRBJ2-7; 9 positions match TRBD1. The ends lost 3 bases at V and 5 bases at J; junction bases unmatched: 9. CDR1 and CDR2 (germline): SGHRS, YFSETQ. The CDR3 runs 15 residues. The CDR3 coding sequence is TGCGCCAGCAGCTGGAGGTCCGGGACAGGGAACGAGCAGTACTTC. This sequence encodes CASSWRSGTGNEQYF.

The genes are TRBV6-5 and TRBJ1-2, with 10 bases that match TRBD1. This CDR3 has 12 residues. Germline lookup yields CDR1 MNHEY and CDR2 SVGAGI. J gave up 7 bases and V 6 bases, and 2 bases lay outside the gene matches. The CDR3 loop is CASRGTGAGYTF. The CDR3 DNA reads TGTGCCAGCAGGGGGACAGGGGCTGGCTACACCTTC.

The chain links TRBV6-5 to TRBJ1-2; tentatively, D is TRBD1 (6 bases). Germline loops: CDR1 MNHEY, CDR2 SVGAGI. CDR3 length: 13 amino acids. The V gene lost 5 bases and the J gene lost 7 bases, with 14 bases spanning the gap. The CDR3 coding sequence is TGTGCCAGCAGTCCAACAGGGTTGGGTGGCTACACCTTC. It yields the protein CASSPTGLGGYTF.

CDR3 DNA: TGTGCCAGCAGCTTTGGCCGACGAGGCACTGAAGCTTTCTTT. Amino acids: CASSFGRRGTEAFF. J is TRBJ1-1 and V is TRBV7-8; D is unresolved. Germline V lookup: CDR1 SGHVS, CDR2 FQNEAQ. The CDR3 covers 14 residues. The V end was cut by 3 bases, the J end by 4 bases, with 12 bases between. Drawing the rest from reference TRBV7-8 and TRBJ1-1, the complete variable domain is GAGVSQSPRYKVAKRGQDVALRCDPISGHVSLFWYQQALGQGPEFLTYFQNEAQLDKSGLPSDRFFAERPEGSVSTLKIQRTQQEDSAVYLCASSFGRRGTEAFFGQGTRLTVV.

J is TRBJ1-1 and V is TRBV6-5, with 9 bases that match TRBD1. The V and J ends lost 6 bases and 3 bases, in that order; junction bases with no gene match: 5. CDR1 is MNHEY, CDR2 SVGAGI, per germline. The CDR3 totals 14 residues. The CDR3 bases are TGTGCCAGCAGCTTGGACAGGGGAGACACTGAAGCTTTCTTT. This translates into CASSLDRGDTEAFF.

The CDR3 DNA reads TGCGCCAGCAGCTTGGCCAGGGGCGGGAGTCTGAATACGCAGTATTTT. The encoded protein is CASSLARGGSLNTQYF. V gene TRBV5-1 combines with J gene TRBJ2-3, with D possibly matching TRBD2 (7 bases). Trimming took 0 bases from V and 7 from J, leaving 18 bases between them. Germline V gene data show CDR1 as SGHRS and CDR2 as YFSETQ. The CDR3 is made up of 16 amino acids.

V gene TRBV5-4 combines with J gene TRBJ2-5, with D possibly TRBD2 on 6 matching bases. Trimming stripped 4 bases from V and 0 bases from J, with 7 bases between. In germline, CDR1 is SGHNT, CDR2 YYREEE (reference sequence). This CDR3 is built from 13 residues. Here the CDR3 DNA reads TGTGCCAGCAGCGGGGGGTACCAAGAGACCCAGTACTTC. Its protein product is CASSGGYQETQYF.

This rearrangement joins TRBV27 to TRBJ2-7; a possible D gene is TRBD2 (7 bases). Trimming pared 3 bases from V and 1 base from J, leaving 16 bases between. This CDR3 is built from 16 residues. CDR1 is MNHEY, CDR2 SMNVEV, per germline (reference sequence). CDR3 sequence reads: CASSFRGLAESYEQYF. CDR3 bases: TGTGCCAGCAGTTTCCGGGGGCTAGCGGAGTCCTACGAGCAGTACTTC.

The chain combines TRBV5-1 with TRBJ2-1; 9 positions match TRBD2. J lost 8 bases, V lost 3 bases, and 12 bases had no gene match. There are 16 residues in the CDR3. The germline V gene encodes CDR1 SGHRS and CDR2 YFSETQ. The CDR3 DNA reads TGCGCCAGCAGCTCTTCTCCGGGACTAGCTATCTATGAGCAGTTCTTC. Protein sequence: CASSSSPGLAIYEQFF.

This CDR3 is CASIRTGNNQPQHF. In DNA form, the CDR3 reads TGTGCCAGCATCCGGACAGGGAACAATCAGCCCCAGCATTTT. The chain employs TRBV6-1 and TRBJ1-5; TRBD1 matches at 8 bases. The CDR3 is 14 amino acids. V trimming: 7 bases; J trimming: 3 bases; junction bases outside the gene matches: 5. From germline, CDR1 is MNHNS and CDR2 SASEGT.

The CDR3 nucleotides are TGTGCCAGCAGCGTAGCGGGCGGGGAGCTGTTTTTT. It yields the protein CASSVAGGELFF. The chain joins TRBV9 to TRBJ2-2; D call uncertain. CDR1 SGDLS and CDR2 YYNGEE come from the germline V gene. This CDR3 has 12 amino acids. Trimming removed 0 bases from V and 7 bases from J, with 4 bases in between.

Points on this clone: A much larger clone is a single base away; this may be a read error. V usage is TRBV7-9 and J usage is TRBJ2-3; a possible D gene is TRBD2 (5 bases). Germline CDR1 reads SEHNR; CDR2 reads FQNEAQ (reference sequence). The CDR3 is 13 amino acids. Trimming stripped 6 bases from V and 0 bases from J, with 7 bases between. The CDR3 DNA reads TGTGCCAGCAGTCGGACTAGCACAGATACGCAGTATTTT. Its protein is CASSRTSTDTQYF.

The chain has TRBV7-9 and TRBJ1-1, with D uncertain. CDR1 is SEHNR, CDR2 FQNEAQ, per germline (reference sequence). Trimming cost V 3 bases and J 11 bases, with 16 bases left between them. This CDR3 spans 13 amino acids. The CDR3 DNA reads as TGTGCCAGCAGCTTGGAAGGACCCTCGGGGGCTTTCTTT. This gives the protein CASSLEGPSGAFF.

This chain uses TRBV7-2 with TRBJ2-3, with 9 bases fitting TRBD2. This CDR3 comprises 15 residues. J was trimmed by 2 bases and V by 8 bases; bases with no gene match: 8. Germline CDR1 SGHTA, CDR2 FQGNSA. The chain's CDR3 is CASAAGGRTTDTQYF. The DNA of the CDR3 is TGTGCCAGCGCGGCGGGAGGGCGAACCACAGATACGCAGTATTTT.

On this clone itself: The junction differs from germline at one of its ends, possibly a read error. The CDR3 here is CSSSYGGTEAFF. The CDR3 coding sequence is TGTTCCAGCAGCTATGGAGGTACTGAAGCTTTCTTT. The V and J genes are TRBV7-9 and TRBJ1-1, with D hard to call. This CDR3 comprises 12 residues. Germline V CDR1 and CDR2: SEHNR, FQNEAQ (reference sequence).

The chain couples TRBV7-8 to TRBJ1-4; 9 positions match TRBD1. With V trimmed by 6 bases and J by 6 bases, 5 bases remained unmatched. This CDR3 is built from 14 residues. Germline V gene lookup returns CDR1 SGHVS and CDR2 FQNEAQ. CDR3 DNA: TGTGCCAGCAGAATGGGACAGGGTCATGAAAAACTGTTTTTT. Translating it yields CASRMGQGHEKLFF.

This chain joins TRBV19 and TRBJ1-1; 7 bases fit TRBD1. V lost 6 bases, J lost 1 base, and 5 bases stayed unmatched. Germline CDR1 is LNHDA and CDR2 is SQIVND (reference sequence). This CDR3 contains 14 residues. The CDR3 nucleotides are TGTGCCAGTAGGAAAAGACAGGGGAACACTGAAGCTTTCTTT. Translation: CASRKRQGNTEAFF.

The gene calls are TRBV2 and TRBJ2-3, with 10 bases identical to TRBD2. J was trimmed by 0 bases and V by 3 bases; bases with no gene match: 9. The germline V gene encodes CDR1 SNHLY and CDR2 FYNNEI. CDR3 length equals 18 residues. The CDR3 nucleotides are TGTGCCAGCAGTGAGGAGGCTAGCGGGGGTACTAGCACAGATACGCAGTATTTT. Translating it yields CASSEEASGGTSTDTQYF.

The genes are TRBV7-5 and TRBJ1-5; TRBD1, the D gene given by the table, was not confirmed from the DNA. TRBV7-5 is recorded as a pseudogene. This CDR3 spans 15 amino acids. The DNA for the CDR3 is TGTGCCAGAAGTCGCAGGCAGCAGGGGTGGGGGCCCCAGCATTTT. Translating it yields CARSRRQQGWGPQHF.

The chain is built from TRBV7-2 and TRBJ2-3; D is possibly TRBD1 (6 bases). Trimming removed 0 bases at V and 4 bases at J, with 11 bases between. The CDR3 contains 15 residues. From germline, CDR1 is SGHTA and CDR2 FQGNSA. The CDR3, as DNA: TGTGCCAGCAGCTTAGCAAGAAGGGGGTCAGATACGCAGTATTTT. This translates into CASSLARRGSDTQYF.